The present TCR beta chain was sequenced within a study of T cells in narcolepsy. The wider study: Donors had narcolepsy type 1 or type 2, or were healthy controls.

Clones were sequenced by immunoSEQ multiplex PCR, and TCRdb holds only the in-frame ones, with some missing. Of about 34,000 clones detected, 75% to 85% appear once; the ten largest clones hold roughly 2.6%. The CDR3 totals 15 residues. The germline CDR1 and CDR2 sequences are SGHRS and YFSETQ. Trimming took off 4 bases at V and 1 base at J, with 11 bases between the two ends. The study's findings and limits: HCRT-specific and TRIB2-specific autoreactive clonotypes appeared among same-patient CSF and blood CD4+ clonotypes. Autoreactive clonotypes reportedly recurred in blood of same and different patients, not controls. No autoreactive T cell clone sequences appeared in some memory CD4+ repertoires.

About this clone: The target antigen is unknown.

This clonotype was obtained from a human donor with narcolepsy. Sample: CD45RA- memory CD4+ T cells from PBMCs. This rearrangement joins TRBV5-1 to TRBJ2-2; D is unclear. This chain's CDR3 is CASSPNVVNTGELFF. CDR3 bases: TGCGCCAGCAGCCCTAATGTGGTGAACACCGGGGAGCTGTTTTTT.